This TCR beta chain was found in a study of cytomegalovirus exposure and HLA in healthy donors. Researchers ran the PCR with 60 Vbeta and 13 Jbeta primers. The data were produced by immunoSEQ multiplex PCR, yet TCRdb's version contains in-frame clones alone and is incomplete. The repertoire holds around 180,000 clones, approximately 75% seen once, with about 1.6% in the top ten. This clone was seen a handful of times. The source material was PBMCs. The clonotype comes from a girl aged 10 to 17 in good health and CMV-seronegative.

This CDR3 is CASSLLAGGFNEQFF. The CDR3 DNA reads TGCGCCAGCAGCCTACTAGCGGGGGGGTTTAATGAGCAGTTCTTC. The chain recombines TRBV5-1 with TRBJ2-1; 13 nucleotides match TRBD2. Losses at the gene ends were 4 bases for V and 7 bases for J; bases not matched to a gene: 5. The CDR3 has 15 amino acids. From germline, CDR1 is SGHRS and CDR2 YFSETQ.